This TCR beta chain was captured in a study of blood T cell repertoires in COVID-19 (dated by TCRdb to the early 2020s). Some background on the complete study: Collaborator samples came from the United States, Italy and Spain and covered acute and convalescent phases of COVID-19. The prospective study material was composed of cDNA or gDNA derived from T cells, B-cell-depleted T cells, or PBMCs. Deeply sampled blood TCRbeta repertoires from subjects exposed to, actively infected with, or recovered from COVID-19 were included in the dataset. The repertoires were made available in a free public database intended to serve as a resource for research on the immune response to SARS-CoV-2. The samples were drawn from two sources: the first 160 participants of the ongoing ImmuneRACE study, and 1,200 or so subjects contributed by 6 global collaborators. Sample metadata almost always included a de-identified subject ID, COVID-19 status, age in years and sex. Where HLA class I and class II types were available, the types were taken from metadata supplied by the sample provider, not from assay-based typing.

TCRbeta CDR3 regions were amplified from genomic DNA by means of the immunoSEQ Assay, a bias-controlled multiplex PCR. Regarding the original processing steps: The number of nucleated cells in each sample was estimated by amplification of reference gene primers within the assay. Sequence reads were collapsed and filtered to measure the absolute abundance of every unique TCRbeta CDR3 rearrangement. Productive Simpson clonality was computed per sample as the square root of Simpson's diversity index over productive rearrangements. The table comes from immuneACCESS by way of TCRdb, which keeps in-frame sequences with V and J called. Part of the clones is missing from these tables; in studies checked, under half for an unresolved V gene and the rest for unknown reasons. From that table come the V and J calls and clone size; the DNA was used to work out D and trimming. Counted in this sample were about 440,000 clones; about 87% of them appeared once. The top ten hold roughly 12% of the sample.

Summary of the overall study and its limitations: The amount of clinical and demographic metadata varied by source and participant and was provided uncurated.

One collaborating source in Seattle enrolled patients during active infection and followed them longitudinally through the course of disease. Collaborating institutions collected whole blood in K2EDTA tubes following their own protocols. Collaborator samples were shipped for TCRbeta analysis as frozen whole blood, isolated PBMCs, or DNA extracted from either sample type. On this clone: The antigen this receptor binds is unknown. Base quality data are lacking; no much larger clone is found one base away.

Counted from cysteine to phenylalanine, this CDR3 has 15 amino acids. The read is trimmed to its CDR3 DNA, 45 bases read in frame from base 1. The trim is 6 bases for V and 1 base for J, with a gap of 15 bases between the germline ends. The germline V gene encodes CDR1 MDHEN and CDR2 SYDVKM. The receptor chain draws on TRBV28 and TRBJ1-1; the D gene cannot be named for sure. This sequence originates from a woman aged 45-65 years with COVID-19, enrolled during active disease. The sample comprised peripheral blood. This receptor has the CDR3 CASSTHGQPNTEAFF. The sequenced DNA is TGTGCCAGCAGCACGCATGGGCAGCCGAACACTGAAGCTTTCTTT.